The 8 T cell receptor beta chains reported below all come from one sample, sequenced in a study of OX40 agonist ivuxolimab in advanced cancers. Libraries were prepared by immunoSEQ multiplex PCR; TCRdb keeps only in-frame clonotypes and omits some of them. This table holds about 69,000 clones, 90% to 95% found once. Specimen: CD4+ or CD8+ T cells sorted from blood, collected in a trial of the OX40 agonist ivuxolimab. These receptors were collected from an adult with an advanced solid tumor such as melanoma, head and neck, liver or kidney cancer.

The CDR3 DNA is TGTGCCGGAAGGGGCGCGAGAGGAAACACCATATATTTT. Its protein is CAGRGARGNTIYF. The chain employs TRBV6-6 and TRBJ1-3; a possible D gene is TRBD1 (5 bases). In germline, CDR1 is MNHNY, CDR2 SVGAGI (reference sequence). V lost 11 bases and J lost 4, with 15 bases in between. This CDR3 has 13 residues.

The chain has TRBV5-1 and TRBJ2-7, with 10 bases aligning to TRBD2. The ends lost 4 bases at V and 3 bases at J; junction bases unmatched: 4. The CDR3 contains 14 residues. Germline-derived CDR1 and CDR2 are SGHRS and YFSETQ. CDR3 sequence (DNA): TGCGCCAGCAGCACTAGCGGGATTAACTACGAGCAGTACTTC. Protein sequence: CASSTSGINYEQYF.

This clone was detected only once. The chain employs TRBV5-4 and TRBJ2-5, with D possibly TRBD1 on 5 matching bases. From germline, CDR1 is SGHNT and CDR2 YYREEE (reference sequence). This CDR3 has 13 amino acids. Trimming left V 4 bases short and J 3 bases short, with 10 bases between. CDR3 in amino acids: CASSGPTEETQYF. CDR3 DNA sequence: TGTGCCAGCAGCGGGCCGACAGAAGAGACCCAGTACTTC.

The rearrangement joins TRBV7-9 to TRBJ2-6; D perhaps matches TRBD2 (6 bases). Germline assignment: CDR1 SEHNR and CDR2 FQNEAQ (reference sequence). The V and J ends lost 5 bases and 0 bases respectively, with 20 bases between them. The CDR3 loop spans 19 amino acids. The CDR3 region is CASSRVRSGPYSGANVLTF. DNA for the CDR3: TGTGCCAGCAGCCGGGTTCGGAGCGGGCCTTACTCTGGGGCCAACGTCCTGACTTTC.

The CDR3 bases are TGTGCCAGCAGCCGAGGGGGTACTGGAAACACCATATATTTT. This sequence encodes CASSRGGTGNTIYF. This chain links TRBV14 with TRBJ1-3; tentatively, D is TRBD1 (6 bases). V lost 4 bases and J lost 2, with 9 bases in between. There are 14 residues in the CDR3. Germline CDR1 SGHDN, CDR2 FVKESK.

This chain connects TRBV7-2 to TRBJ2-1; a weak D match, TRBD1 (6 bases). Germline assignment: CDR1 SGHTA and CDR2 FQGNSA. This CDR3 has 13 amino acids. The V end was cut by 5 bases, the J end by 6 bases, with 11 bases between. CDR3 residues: CASSIGQFNEQFF. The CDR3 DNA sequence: TGTGCCAGCAGCATCGGACAGTTCAATGAGCAGTTCTTC.

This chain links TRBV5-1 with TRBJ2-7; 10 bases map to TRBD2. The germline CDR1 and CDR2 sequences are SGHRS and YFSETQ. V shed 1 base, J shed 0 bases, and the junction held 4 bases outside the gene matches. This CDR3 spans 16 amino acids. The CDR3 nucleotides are TGCGCCAGCAGCTTGCCTAGCGGGGGTAGCTCCTACGAGCAGTACTTC. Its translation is CASSLPSGGSSYEQYF.

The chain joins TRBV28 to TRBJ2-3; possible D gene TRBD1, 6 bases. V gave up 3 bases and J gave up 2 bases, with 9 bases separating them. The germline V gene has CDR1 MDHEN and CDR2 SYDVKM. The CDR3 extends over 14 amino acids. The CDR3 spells CASSLGHPTDTQYF. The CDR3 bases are TGTGCCAGCAGTTTGGGACATCCCACAGATACGCAGTATTTT.